Sequencing of this T cell receptor (beta chain) was carried out in a study of shared clonotypes between healthy human individuals. With regard to this clone: Its antigen remains unidentified.

Study results and caveats: Among the subsets, naive ones generally showed larger estimated richness than memory ones.

Profiled with immunoSEQ multiplex PCR; TCRdb holds only in-frame clones, not every one. In the table there are about 330,000 clones, around 90% of which are singletons. In germline, CDR1 is ENHRY, CDR2 SYGVKD. V lost 3 bases, J lost 4 bases, and 4 bases stayed unmatched. The CDR3 consists of 15 residues. Sequenced sample: memory CD8+ T cells sorted from blood. Specified subset: CD45RO+ cells pooled with CCR7-negative TemRA cells. The chain uses TRBV10-3 and TRBJ2-7; 12 bases are a match to TRBD1. The TCR originated in a man aged 18 to 30 in good health. The CDR3 loop reads CAISDWDRGLYEQYF. DNA of the CDR3: TGTGCCATCAGTGACTGGGACAGGGGGCTATACGAGCAGTACTTC.